This T cell receptor (beta chain) came from a study of Ad26.COV2.S vaccination and SARS-CoV-2 variants. Note on this clone: Its antigen is still unknown.

Broader study findings: Relative to placebo recipients, vaccine recipients exhibited elevated spike-specific TCR breadth.

Germline V gene data show CDR1 as PRHDT and CDR2 as FYEKMQ (reference sequence). J lost 4 bases, V lost 5 bases, and 10 bases had no gene match. This CDR3 comprises 16 residues. Profiled with immunoSEQ multiplex PCR; TCRdb holds only in-frame clones, not every one. The sample includes roughly 500,000 clones, roughly 89% seen only once; the top ten take 2.5% to 3%. The sample's treatment: some 20 received Ad26.COV2.S at low or high dose, single or two shots; about 5 received placebo; per-sample allocation not given. Sampling was performed 63 days after the first vaccine or placebo injection. The donor was a Boston adult aged 18-55 years. Expression of Wuhan-strain SARS-CoV-2 spike came from the Ad26 vector that formed the vaccine.

The sequencing here drew on peripheral blood, taken in a trial of Ad26.COV2.S vaccine versus placebo. The rearrangement uses TRBV13 and TRBJ1-4, with 7 bases matching TRBD1. The receptor was isolated from a person aged 18 to 65 who received the Ad26.COV2.S COVID-19 vaccine or a placebo. The CDR3 DNA follows: TGTGCCAGCAGCCAAGGGTACAGGGGAAATAATGAAAAACTGTTTTTT. Translated, it gives CASSQGYRGNNEKLFF.